This T cell receptor beta chain was sequenced during a study of T cell repertoires in cytomegalovirus infection. Study context: It was the public TCR beta signatures that indicated both CMV infection and matching HLA type. Findings of the study overall: In two of eight donors, the top clonotype was HLA-C-restricted CMV-specific.

The CDR3 sequence is 15 residues long. V was clipped by 3 bases and J by 0 bases, with 12 bases between them. Germline CDR1 reads MNHEY; CDR2 reads SVGEGT. This clonotype has more than one count but fewer than ten. What it recognizes is unknown. TCRdb passed the reads through MiXCR, listing each CDR3 protein once. The table has approximately 170,000 distinct CDR3 sequences, roughly 15% seen once; the top ten hold approximately 19%. V usage is TRBV6-2 or TRBV6-3 and J usage is TRBJ2-7; tentatively, D is TRBD2 (6 bases). The sequenced sample was CD8+ T cells from PBMCs. The receptor was isolated from a human donor in good health (CMV status not recorded). Some clones in this sample may be carry-over from other donors' samples. The CDR3 DNA reads TGTGCCAGCAGTTATGATGCGGGGAGCTCCTACGAGCAGTACTTC. This gives the protein CASSYDAGSSYEQYF.